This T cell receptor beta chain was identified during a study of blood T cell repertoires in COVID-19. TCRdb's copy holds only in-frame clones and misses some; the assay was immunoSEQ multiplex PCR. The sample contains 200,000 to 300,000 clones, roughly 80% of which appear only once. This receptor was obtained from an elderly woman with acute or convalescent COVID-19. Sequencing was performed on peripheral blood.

The CDR3, as DNA: TGTGCCAGCAGCTTACCCCTAGTTACAGATACGCAGTATTTT. It yields the protein CASSLPLVTDTQYF. This chain links TRBV7-2 with TRBJ2-3; D gene unclear. V gave up 2 bases and J gave up 3 bases, with 9 bases separating them. The CDR3 extends over 14 amino acids. In germline, CDR1 is SGHTA, CDR2 FQGNSA.